This is a list of T cell receptor beta chains from one sample in a study of cytomegalovirus exposure and HLA in healthy donors. This table comes from immunoSEQ multiplex PCR, and its TCRdb copy is limited to in-frame clones, with some not included. The sample consists of 200,000 or so clones, about three quarters of them appearing once. Sequencing input: PBMCs. Receptors originate from a man aged 18 to 30 in good health and CMV-seronegative. CDR3s include the opening cysteine and the closing phenylalanine or tryptophan. A D gene is named only where the DNA matches it firmly.

length: 12; D: NA; V: TRBV12-2; CDR3: CVGNRVGQPQHF
length: 14; D: NA; V: TRBV5-1; CDR3: CASSREGSGNTIYF
length: 13; D: NA; V: TRBV30; CDR3: CAWSPGEIYEQYF
length: 15; D: NA; V: TRBV7-9; CDR3: CASSQDQQGNYGYTF
length: 15; D: NA; V: TRBV9; CDR3: CASSALGVSYNEQFF
length: 12; D: NA; V: TRBV2; CDR3: CASKDTTDTQYF
length: 13; D: NA; V: TRBV19; CDR3: CASSPQERGEAFF
length: 15; D: NA; V: TRBV2; CDR3: CASSRQVLIQETQYF
length: 14; D: NA; V: TRBV2; CDR3: CASTNRGGYNEQFF
length: 13; D: TRBD1; V: TRBV29-1; CDR3: CSVPGQGVYGQYF
length: 16; D: TRBD2; V: TRBV10-2; CDR3: CASRVRLAASTDTQYF
length: 15; D: NA; V: TRBV7-9; CDR3: CASSLLTVTNEKLFF
length: 14; D: TRBD1; V: TRBV28; CDR3: CASRWTGFLDTQYF
length: 17; D: TRBD2; V: TRBV7-2; CDR3: CASRSIGTSGSNNEQFF
length: 15; D: NA; V: TRBV6-1; CDR3: CASSEVAGVLDEQFF
length: 16; D: NA; V: TRBV7-8; CDR3: CASSLAIRQSSSPLHF
length: 17; D: TRBD2; V: TRBV5-4; CDR3: CASSAGLAGKRSYEQYF